This entry lists 22 T cell receptor beta chains sequenced from one sample in a study of identifying expanded T cells in peripheral blood. Here immunoSEQ multiplex PCR was the method, and the copy in TCRdb shows in-frame clones only, minus some. Counted here are approximately 56,000 clones, about 80% occurring once; the ten biggest clones make up around 15%. The material sequenced was blood. The receptors originated from a person aged 18 to 69 in good health.

The chain uses TRBV7-2 and TRBJ2-7; either TRBD1 or TRBD2 may supply D (5 bases each). The CDR3 totals 13 residues. The germline gives CDR1 SGHTA, CDR2 FQGNSA. The V and J ends lost 1 base and 6 bases respectively, with 10 bases between them. The CDR3 coding sequence is TGTGCCAGCAGCTTAGGAGGGGACCCCGAGCAGTACTTC. It codes for CASSLGGDPEQYF.

J is TRBJ2-7 and V is TRBV5-4; the D gene could be TRBD1 or TRBD2 (5 bases each). CDR1 SGHNT and CDR2 YYREEE come from the germline V gene (reference sequence). The CDR3 length is 15 residues. The ends were cut back, 0 bases at V and 4 bases at J, with 14 bases in the middle. This chain's CDR3 is CASSLGGTRTYEQYF. The CDR3 coding sequence is TGTGCCAGCAGCTTGGGTGGAACTAGGACATACGAGCAGTACTTC.

The DNA for the CDR3 is TGTGCCAGCTCACCACTCGCAGTGGGAAAAGCTAATGAAAAACTGTTTTTT. Translation: CASSPLAVGKANEKLFF. This chain joins TRBV18 and TRBJ1-4; D is undetermined. CDR1 KGHSH and CDR2 LQKENI come from the germline V gene. This CDR3 spans 17 amino acids. V lost 1 base and J 3 bases, leaving 15 bases between the germline ends.

The gene calls are TRBV11-2 and TRBJ2-3; D is unresolved. V lost 0 bases to trimming and J lost 5 bases, with 9 bases between them. From germline, CDR1 is SGHAT and CDR2 FQNNGV. The CDR3 totals 14 residues. This chain's CDR3 is CASSLDPGRDTQYF. The CDR3 DNA reads as TGTGCCAGCAGCTTAGATCCGGGCCGAGATACGCAGTATTTT.

This rearrangement joins TRBV9 to TRBJ1-2; 11 bases match TRBD1. The CDR3 is made up of 15 amino acids. The V segment lost 4 bases and the J segment 3 bases; nucleotides outside the gene matches: 5. Germline CDR1 and CDR2: SGDLS and YYNGEE. As DNA, the CDR3 is TGTGCCAGCAGCCCGGGACAGGGGGTCGACTATGGCTACACCTTC. Its protein product is CASSPGQGVDYGYTF.

V gene TRBV7-2 combines with J gene TRBJ2-3; TRBD2 matches 9 bases. Trimming took 1 base from V and 6 from J; bases not matched to a gene: 11. There are 17 residues in the CDR3. CDR1 is SGHTA, CDR2 FQGNSA, per germline. CDR3 DNA sequence: TGTGCCAGCAGCTTAGAAGTTGCGGGAGGGCCGGGGGATACGCAGTATTTT. Amino acids: CASSLEVAGGPGDTQYF.

This chain's CDR3 is CASSHRGANSPLHF. The CDR3 DNA follows: TGTGCCAGCAGCCACAGGGGGGCTAATTCACCCCTCCACTTT. The V and J genes are TRBV6-5 and TRBJ1-6, with 8 bases identical to TRBD1. Germline CDR1 is MNHEY and CDR2 is SVGAGI. The CDR3 extends over 14 amino acids. The V and J ends lost 6 bases and 6 bases, in that order; junction bases with no gene match: 4.

The J gene is TRBJ2-7, the V gene TRBV18; D tentatively fits TRBD1 or TRBD2 (5 bases each). CDR3 size: 14 residues. The V gene's germline CDR1 is KGHSH and CDR2 LQKENI. V lost 2 bases, J lost 1 base, and 9 bases lay in between. The CDR3 DNA is TGTGCCAGCTCACCAGGGACGGGATCCTACGAGCAGTACTTC. Translating gives CASSPGTGSYEQYF. Full variable domain (outside the CDR3, taken from reference TRBV18 and TRBJ2-7): NAGVMQNPRHLVRRRGQEARLRCSPMKGHSHVYWYRQLPEEGLKFMVYLQKENIIDESGMPKERFSAEFPKEGPSILRIQQVVRGDSAAYFCASSPGTGSYEQYFGPGTRLTVT.

This chain links TRBV21-1 with TRBJ1-6. TRBV21-1 corresponds to a pseudogene. The CDR3 is 14 residues long. The DNA of the CDR3 is TGTGCCAGCAGCGAGCGAGGGGCTGGGGCACCCCTCCACTTT. Its protein product is CASSERGAGAPLHF.

The V gene is TRBV5-1, the J gene TRBJ2-1; D not certain. Germline-derived CDR1 and CDR2 are SGHRS and YFSETQ. The CDR3 is made up of 14 amino acids. Trimming stripped 1 base from V and 6 bases from J, with 11 bases between. CDR3 amino acids: CASSLRAWGNEQFF. Here the CDR3 DNA reads TGCGCCAGCAGCTTGAGAGCTTGGGGCAATGAGCAGTTCTTC.

This chain connects TRBV7-2 to TRBJ2-5, with 8 bases identical to TRBD1. CDR1 is SGHTA, CDR2 FQGNSA, per germline. The CDR3 length is 13 residues. The V gene end was trimmed by 5 bases and the J gene end by 4 bases; junction bases not matched to a gene: 3. CDR3 in DNA: TGTGCCAGCAGCCAGGACAGGGTAGAGACCCAGTACTTC. This gives the protein CASSQDRVETQYF.

The chain joins TRBV18 to TRBJ1-2; D unresolved. The germline CDR1 and CDR2 sequences are KGHSH and LQKENI. V was trimmed by 4 bases and J by 10 bases, leaving 16 bases between them. The CDR3 is made up of 13 amino acids. The CDR3 region is CASSQDTKLPYTF. Here the CDR3 DNA reads TGTGCCAGCTCACAAGACACGAAGCTACCCTACACCTTC.

This chain links TRBV9 with TRBJ1-1; D is undetermined. Germline lookup yields CDR1 SGDLS and CDR2 YYNGEE. The CDR3 has 15 residues. Trimming stripped 4 bases from V and 0 bases from J, with 13 bases between. CDR3 sequence: CASSPPPALNTEAFF. DNA of the CDR3: TGTGCCAGCAGCCCACCCCCGGCCCTGAACACTGAAGCTTTCTTT.

This chain uses TRBV18 with TRBJ1-2; D perhaps matches TRBD1 (5 bases). CDR1 and CDR2 from the germline V gene are KGHSH and LQKENI. V lost 0 bases and J 5 bases, leaving 10 bases between the germline ends. CDR3 size: 14 residues. The CDR3 loop reads CASSPPGDRYGYTF. As DNA, the CDR3 is TGTGCCAGCTCACCACCGGGGGACCGGTATGGCTACACCTTC.

V gene TRBV7-8 combines with J gene TRBJ1-1; D is undetermined. Trimming removed 5 bases from V and 0 bases from J, with 13 bases in between. This CDR3 contains 15 residues. Germline CDR1 and CDR2: SGHVS and FQNEAQ. In DNA form, the CDR3 reads TGTGCCAGCAGCGGTACATGGGGAATGAACACTGAAGCTTTCTTT. The encoded protein is CASSGTWGMNTEAFF.

This clone was picked up a small number of times. The chain couples TRBV4-1 to TRBJ1-6; TRBD1 aligns across 7 bases. The germline V gene encodes CDR1 MGHRA and CDR2 YSYEKL. The trim removed 3 bases at V and 8 bases at J, leaving 7 bases unmatched. This CDR3 is 15 amino acids long. DNA of the CDR3: TGCGCCAGCAGCCAGACAGGGTATAGTGATTCACCCCTCCACTTT. Protein product: CASSQTGYSDSPLHF.

V usage is TRBV19 and J usage is TRBJ1-4; 7 nucleotides align to TRBD1. V dropped 6 bases and J dropped 4; count of bases not matched to a gene: 8. This CDR3 has 15 amino acids. Germline CDR1 LNHDA, CDR2 SQIVND (reference sequence). CDR3 DNA: TGTGCCAGTAGGGCAACCGGGACAGTTAATGAAAAACTGTTTTTT. It specifies CASRATGTVNEKLFF.

V usage is TRBV5-1 and J usage is TRBJ2-3; possibly TRBD1 for D (6 bases). V was trimmed by 2 bases and J by 2 bases, leaving 12 bases between them. The CDR3 is made up of 15 amino acids. CDR1 is SGHRS, CDR2 YFSETQ, per germline. CDR3 region: CASSLTGQLTDTQYF. DNA for the CDR3: TGCGCCAGCAGCTTAACGGGACAACTCACAGATACGCAGTATTTT.

The chain uses TRBV5-1 and TRBJ2-5; D gene ambiguous. The CDR3 is 13 residues long. Germline V gives CDR1 SGHRS, CDR2 YFSETQ. Trimming took 2 bases from V and 5 from J, leaving 10 bases between them. The CDR3 nucleotides are TGCGCCAGCAGCTTTGGGTCCCTGGAGACCCAGTACTTC. The encoded protein is CASSFGSLETQYF.

J is TRBJ1-2 and V is TRBV4-3, with 7 nucleotides matching TRBD1. CDR3 length equals 14 residues. Per the germline V gene, CDR1 is LGHNA and CDR2 is YSLEER. The J segment lost 2 bases and the V segment lost 0 bases, leaving 0 bases of the junction unmatched. In DNA form, the CDR3 reads TGCGCCAGCAGCCAAGAACAGGGGAACTATGGCTACACCTTC. It translates to CASSQEQGNYGYTF.

The chain employs TRBV9 and TRBJ2-7; the D is unclear. With 0 bases removed from V and 6 bases from J, the gap between germline ends came to 16 bases. This CDR3 has 15 amino acids. Germline V CDR1 and CDR2: SGDLS, YYNGEE. In DNA, the CDR3 is TGTGCCAGCAGCGTAGGGGTGACGGAGTCTAGCGAGCAGTACTTC. As protein: CASSVGVTESSEQYF.

V and J are TRBV19 and TRBJ2-4, with a possible D match to TRBD1 (6 bases). The CDR3 has 14 amino acids. Germline lookup yields CDR1 LNHDA and CDR2 SQIVND (reference sequence). Trimming shortened V by 5 bases and J by 1 base, and 9 bases separated the two germline ends. The CDR3 DNA reads TGTGCCAGTAGTTCCACAGGGGCCAAAAACATTCAGTACTTC. This encodes CASSSTGAKNIQYF.